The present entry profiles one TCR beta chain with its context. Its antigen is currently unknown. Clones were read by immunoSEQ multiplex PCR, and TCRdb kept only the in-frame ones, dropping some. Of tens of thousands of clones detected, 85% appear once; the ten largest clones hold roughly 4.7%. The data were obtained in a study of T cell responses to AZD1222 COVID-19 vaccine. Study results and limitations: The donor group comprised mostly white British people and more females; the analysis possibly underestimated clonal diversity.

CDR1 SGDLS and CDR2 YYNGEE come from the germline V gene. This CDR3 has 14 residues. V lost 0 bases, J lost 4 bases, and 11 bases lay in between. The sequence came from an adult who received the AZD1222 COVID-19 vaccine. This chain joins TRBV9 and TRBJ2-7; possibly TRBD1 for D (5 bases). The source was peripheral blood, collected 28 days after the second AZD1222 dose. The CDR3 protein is CASSVASGPYEQYF. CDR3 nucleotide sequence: TGTGCCAGCAGCGTAGCCTCAGGGCCTTACGAGCAGTACTTC.